Detailed here is one TCR beta chain. Its antigen is as yet unknown. The data originate from a study of cytomegalovirus exposure and HLA in healthy donors. The PCR employed 60 Vbeta primers together with 13 Jbeta primers. Profiled with immunoSEQ multiplex PCR; TCRdb holds only in-frame clones, not every one. The sample includes around 190,000 clones, over 60% of them seen just once. Participants comprised healthy donors of bone marrow. This CDR3 spans 14 amino acids. Trimming left V 5 bases short and J 1 base short, with 10 bases between. Germline CDR1 and CDR2: MNHNS and SASEGT. Study conclusions and caveats: A later analysis showed HLA-associated TCR beta chains outstripping equally common others in clonal expansion. In vitro experiments confirmed that a few CMV-associated chains were specific for CMV antigens.

V and J are TRBV6-1 and TRBJ2-3; possibly TRBD1 for D (6 bases). The receptor was derived from a woman in her forties in good health and CMV-seronegative. Sequenced material: PBMCs. For the CDR3, the DNA is TGTGCCAGCAGTTCCTCAGGGGGCACAGATACGCAGTATTTT. It translates to CASSSSGGTDTQYF.